The rows below give T cell receptor beta chains drawn from one sample of a study of blood T cell repertoires in COVID-19. The repertoire was sequenced with immunoSEQ multiplex PCR; TCRdb's copy has only in-frame clones and lacks some. The sample lists about 410,000 clones, 86% seen once, with approximately 1.5% in the top ten. The sequenced sample was peripheral blood. Source of these receptors: a woman between 25 and 40 years old with active or convalescent COVID-19. Both conserved end residues are part of each CDR3. Fields, in order: D gene, clone size, J gene, V gene, CDR3 protein, CDR3 DNA. A D gene is named only where the DNA matches it firmly. The size field is filled for only some rows; it gives once, few, many or a size class.

D gene: TRBD2; clone size: NA; J gene: TRBJ2-5; V gene: TRBV5-6; CDR3 protein: CASSLRAGVYETQYF; CDR3 DNA: TGTGCCAGCAGCTTGAGAGCGGGAGTGTATGAGACCCAGTACTTC
D gene: NA; clone size: NA; J gene: TRBJ1-2; V gene: TRBV4-1; CDR3 protein: CASSDQKRGYGYTF; CDR3 DNA: TGCGCCAGCAGCGACCAGAAAAGGGGATATGGCTACACCTTC
D gene: NA; clone size: NA; J gene: TRBJ1-3; V gene: TRBV7-8; CDR3 protein: CASSLGTSGNTIYF; CDR3 DNA: TGTGCCAGCAGCCTGGGGACATCTGGAAACACCATATATTTT
D gene: NA; clone size: NA; J gene: TRBJ2-3; V gene: TRBV5-1; CDR3 protein: CASSPPRPTDYTDTQYF; CDR3 DNA: TGCGCCAGCAGCCCCCCACGCCCGACAGATTACACAGATACGCAGTATTTT
D gene: NA; clone size: NA; J gene: TRBJ2-5; V gene: TRBV29-1; CDR3 protein: CSVEGRMYQETQYF; CDR3 DNA: TGCAGCGTTGAAGGCAGAATGTACCAAGAGACCCAGTACTTC
D gene: NA; clone size: NA; J gene: TRBJ1-2; V gene: TRBV24-1; CDR3 protein: CATSDQNYGYTF; CDR3 DNA: TGTGCCACCAGTGACCAAAACTATGGCTACACCTTC
D gene: NA; clone size: NA; J gene: TRBJ1-1; V gene: TRBV14; CDR3 protein: CASSQSTGKSNTEAFF; CDR3 DNA: TGTGCCAGCAGCCAGTCCACAGGGAAATCGAACACTGAAGCTTTCTTT
D gene: TRBD1; clone size: NA; J gene: TRBJ2-7; V gene: TRBV3-1/TRBV3-2; CDR3 protein: CASSRGQGPYEQYF; CDR3 DNA: TGTGCCAGCAGCCGAGGACAGGGACCCTACGAGCAGTACTTC
D gene: TRBD1; clone size: NA; J gene: TRBJ1-1; V gene: TRBV3-1/TRBV3-2; CDR3 protein: CASSQVTNPEKKTGTGTEAFF; CDR3 DNA: TGTGCCAGCAGCCAAGTCACAAACCCCGAAAAAAAAACCGGGACAGGCACTGAAGCTTTCTTT
D gene: TRBD1; clone size: NA; J gene: TRBJ1-1; V gene: TRBV10-3; CDR3 protein: CAISEFGQGNTEAFF; CDR3 DNA: TGTGCCATCAGTGAGTTTGGACAGGGAAACACTGAAGCTTTCTTT
D gene: TRBD2; clone size: NA; J gene: TRBJ2-1; V gene: TRBV5-1; CDR3 protein: CASSLFTSGVHNEQFF; CDR3 DNA: TGCGCCAGCAGCTTGTTTACTAGCGGGGTCCACAATGAGCAGTTCTTC
D gene: NA; clone size: NA; J gene: TRBJ2-7; V gene: TRBV25-1; CDR3 protein: CASRRLYEQYF; CDR3 DNA: TGTGCCAGCCGGCGGCTCTACGAGCAGTACTTC
D gene: NA; clone size: NA; J gene: TRBJ1-2; V gene: TRBV5-4; CDR3 protein: CASSAGLPGYTF; CDR3 DNA: TGTGCCAGCAGCGCGGGACTCCCTGGCTACACCTTC
D gene: TRBD1; clone size: NA; J gene: TRBJ1-1; V gene: TRBV7-8; CDR3 protein: CASSLPQGMNTEAFF; CDR3 DNA: TGTGCCAGCAGCTTACCACAGGGGATGAACACTGAAGCTTTCTTT
D gene: TRBD2; clone size: NA; J gene: TRBJ2-7; V gene: TRBV11-1; CDR3 protein: CASSLSSSGTRYEQYF; CDR3 DNA: TGTGCCAGCAGCTTATCTTCCTCCGGGACTAGATACGAGCAGTACTTC
D gene: TRBD1; clone size: few; J gene: TRBJ1-2; V gene: TRBV5-1; CDR3 protein: CASSTLTGEGYGYTF; CDR3 DNA: TGCGCCAGCAGCACCTTGACAGGGGAAGGCTATGGCTACACCTTC
D gene: TRBD1; clone size: few; J gene: TRBJ1-2; V gene: TRBV5-5; CDR3 protein: CASSLSAGQGHYGYTF; CDR3 DNA: TGTGCCAGCAGCTTGTCTGCGGGACAGGGGCACTATGGCTACACCTTC
D gene: NA; clone size: NA; J gene: TRBJ2-5; V gene: TRBV5-6; CDR3 protein: CASSFRVSETQYF; CDR3 DNA: TGTGCCAGCAGTTTTCGGGTTTCGGAGACCCAGTACTTC
D gene: NA; clone size: NA; J gene: TRBJ2-7; V gene: TRBV19; CDR3 protein: CASSIGLTYEQYF; CDR3 DNA: TGTGCCAGTAGTATAGGGCTGACCTACGAGCAGTACTTC
D gene: NA; clone size: NA; J gene: TRBJ2-2; V gene: TRBV13; CDR3 protein: CASTLAVEAGELFF; CDR3 DNA: TGTGCCAGCACCTTAGCCGTCGAGGCCGGGGAGCTGTTTTTT
D gene: TRBD1; clone size: NA; J gene: TRBJ2-2; V gene: TRBV3-1/TRBV3-2; CDR3 protein: CASTPAGTGGELFF; CDR3 DNA: TGTGCCAGCACCCCCGCCGGGACAGGGGGGGAGCTGTTTTTT
D gene: NA; clone size: many; J gene: TRBJ2-1; V gene: TRBV14; CDR3 protein: CASSPSDGLRRFF; CDR3 DNA: TGTGCCAGCAGCCCAAGCGATGGACTAAGGCGGTTCTTC
D gene: TRBD1; clone size: NA; J gene: TRBJ2-3; V gene: TRBV5-1; CDR3 protein: CASSKGVGTGAHTDTQYF; CDR3 DNA: TGCGCCAGCAGCAAAGGAGTTGGGACAGGGGCCCACACAGATACGCAGTATTTT
D gene: NA; clone size: few; J gene: TRBJ1-3; V gene: TRBV6-5; CDR3 protein: CASSYLGGGNTIYF; CDR3 DNA: TGTGCCAGCAGTTACTTGGGAGGGGGAAACACCATATATTTT
D gene: NA; clone size: NA; J gene: TRBJ1-2; V gene: TRBV6-5; CDR3 protein: CASAATGLDYGYTF; CDR3 DNA: TGTGCCAGCGCCGCCACAGGGCTGGACTATGGCTACACCTTC
D gene: NA; clone size: few; J gene: TRBJ1-6; V gene: TRBV3-1/TRBV3-2; CDR3 protein: CASSLGTWNSPLHF; CDR3 DNA: TGTGCCAGCAGCCTTGGGACATGGAATTCACCCCTCCACTTT
D gene: NA; clone size: NA; J gene: TRBJ2-1; V gene: TRBV25-1; CDR3 protein: CASSESGGIAYNEQFF; CDR3 DNA: TGTGCCAGCAGTGAATCCGGGGGAATAGCCTACAATGAGCAGTTCTTC
D gene: TRBD2; clone size: NA; J gene: TRBJ2-1; V gene: TRBV3-1/TRBV3-2; CDR3 protein: CASSQELPGGLAGSSSNEQFF; CDR3 DNA: TGTGCCAGCAGCCAAGAGCTCCCGGGGGGACTAGCGGGAAGCAGCAGCAATGAGCAGTTCTTC
D gene: TRBD2; clone size: NA; J gene: TRBJ2-5; V gene: TRBV7-8; CDR3 protein: CASSILAGGPGETQYF; CDR3 DNA: TGTGCCAGCAGCATCCTAGCGGGGGGGCCTGGGGAGACCCAGTACTTC
D gene: NA; clone size: NA; J gene: TRBJ1-1; V gene: TRBV2; CDR3 protein: CASSPPRTYAFF; CDR3 DNA: TGTGCCAGCAGCCCCCCCAGGACATACGCTTTCTTT
D gene: TRBD1; clone size: NA; J gene: TRBJ1-5; V gene: TRBV4-1; CDR3 protein: CASSHPGQGTEPQHF; CDR3 DNA: TGCGCCAGCAGCCACCCGGGACAGGGAACGGAGCCCCAGCATTTT
D gene: TRBD1; clone size: NA; J gene: TRBJ1-2; V gene: TRBV5-8; CDR3 protein: CASSFWTGPYGYTF; CDR3 DNA: TGTGCCAGCAGCTTCTGGACAGGTCCTTATGGCTACACCTTC
D gene: NA; clone size: NA; J gene: TRBJ2-3; V gene: TRBV10-3; CDR3 protein: CAISVWGGGPDTQYF; CDR3 DNA: TGTGCCATCAGTGTATGGGGGGGCGGACCAGATACGCAGTATTTT
D gene: NA; clone size: once; J gene: TRBJ1-2; V gene: TRBV20-1; CDR3 protein: CSASAPGGNSNYGYTF; CDR3 DNA: TGCAGTGCTAGTGCCCCGGGGGGTAACTCTAACTATGGCTACACCTTC
D gene: TRBD1; clone size: NA; J gene: TRBJ1-1; V gene: TRBV6-1; CDR3 protein: CASSPQGGNTEAFF; CDR3 DNA: TGTGCCAGCAGTCCCCAGGGGGGGAACACTGAAGCTTTCTTT
D gene: NA; clone size: NA; J gene: TRBJ1-1; V gene: TRBV2; CDR3 protein: CASGGLLTEAFF; CDR3 DNA: TGTGCCAGCGGGGGACTGCTCACTGAAGCTTTCTTT
D gene: NA; clone size: NA; J gene: TRBJ2-5; V gene: TRBV5-6; CDR3 protein: CASSLRGGETQYF; CDR3 DNA: TGTGCCAGCAGCTTACGAGGAGGAGAGACCCAGTACTTC
D gene: TRBD1; clone size: NA; J gene: TRBJ2-7; V gene: TRBV11-2; CDR3 protein: CASSLDLWQGDSYEQYF; CDR3 DNA: TGTGCCAGCAGCTTAGATTTGTGGCAGGGGGACTCCTACGAGCAGTACTTC
D gene: NA; clone size: NA; J gene: TRBJ2-7; V gene: TRBV11-1; CDR3 protein: CASSLDQFSPYEQYF; CDR3 DNA: TGTGCCAGCAGCTTAGATCAGTTTTCGCCCTACGAGCAGTACTTC
D gene: TRBD2; clone size: NA; J gene: TRBJ2-7; V gene: TRBV7-9; CDR3 protein: CASSLGRAKTYEQYF; CDR3 DNA: TGTGCCAGCAGCCTGGGGAGGGCGAAAACCTACGAGCAGTACTTC
D gene: NA; clone size: NA; J gene: TRBJ2-5; V gene: TRBV19; CDR3 protein: CASSGFQETQYF; CDR3 DNA: TGTGCCAGCTCAGGATTCCAAGAGACCCAGTACTTC
D gene: TRBD1; clone size: NA; J gene: TRBJ1-2; V gene: TRBV29-1; CDR3 protein: CSVEAGKGAGYTF; CDR3 DNA: TGCAGCGTTGAAGCGGGGAAGGGGGCTGGCTACACCTTC
D gene: TRBD2; clone size: NA; J gene: TRBJ2-5; V gene: TRBV7-8; CDR3 protein: CASSLGTSGKETQYF; CDR3 DNA: TGTGCCAGCAGCTTAGGGACTAGCGGGAAAGAGACCCAGTACTTC
D gene: NA; clone size: NA; J gene: TRBJ2-1; V gene: TRBV5-1; CDR3 protein: CASSLDQGNNNEQFF; CDR3 DNA: TGCGCCAGCAGCTTGGACCAGGGGAATAACAATGAGCAGTTCTTC
D gene: NA; clone size: NA; J gene: TRBJ2-5; V gene: TRBV11-2; CDR3 protein: CASSLDQWGEQETQYF; CDR3 DNA: TGTGCCAGCAGCTTAGATCAATGGGGGGAACAAGAGACCCAGTACTTC
D gene: NA; clone size: NA; J gene: TRBJ1-5; V gene: TRBV4-1; CDR3 protein: CASSQGDYSSQPQHF; CDR3 DNA: TGCGCCAGCAGCCAAGGGGACTACTCTTCCCAGCCCCAGCATTTT
D gene: NA; clone size: NA; J gene: TRBJ1-4; V gene: TRBV4-1; CDR3 protein: CASSQGWGGNEKLFF; CDR3 DNA: TGCGCCAGCAGCCAAGGATGGGGGGGGAATGAAAAACTGTTTTTT
D gene: TRBD1; clone size: NA; J gene: TRBJ2-2; V gene: TRBV12-5; CDR3 protein: CASGWIPGQVSNTGELFF; CDR3 DNA: TGTGCTAGTGGTTGGATACCGGGACAGGTATCCAACACCGGGGAGCTGTTTTTT
D gene: NA; clone size: NA; J gene: TRBJ1-5; V gene: TRBV11-2; CDR3 protein: CASSSDRNQPQHF; CDR3 DNA: TGTGCCAGCAGCTCCGACAGGAATCAGCCCCAGCATTTT
D gene: TRBD1; clone size: NA; J gene: TRBJ1-2; V gene: TRBV5-8; CDR3 protein: CASSSQGGAGYTF; CDR3 DNA: TGTGCCAGCAGCTCACAGGGGGGGGCTGGCTACACCTTC
D gene: TRBD1; clone size: NA; J gene: TRBJ2-3; V gene: TRBV16; CDR3 protein: CASSLQGAGTDTQYF; CDR3 DNA: TGTGCCAGCAGCCTACAGGGGGCCGGCACAGATACGCAGTATTTT
D gene: NA; clone size: few; J gene: TRBJ1-4; V gene: TRBV5-1; CDR3 protein: CASSFRGASLNNEKLFF; CDR3 DNA: TGCGCCAGCAGCTTCAGGGGCGCGTCCCTAAATAATGAAAAACTGTTTTTT
D gene: NA; clone size: NA; J gene: TRBJ1-3; V gene: TRBV3-1/TRBV3-2; CDR3 protein: CASSPAVSAGNTIYF; CDR3 DNA: TGTGCCAGCAGCCCAGCAGTAAGCGCTGGAAACACCATATATTTT
D gene: NA; clone size: NA; J gene: TRBJ1-4; V gene: TRBV13; CDR3 protein: CASSLGTRRVEKLFF; CDR3 DNA: TGTGCCAGCAGCTTAGGGACCCGTCGGGTTGAAAAACTGTTTTTT
D gene: NA; clone size: NA; J gene: TRBJ2-6; V gene: TRBV18; CDR3 protein: CASSPMRSGANVLTF; CDR3 DNA: TGTGCCAGCTCACCAATGAGGTCTGGGGCCAACGTCCTGACTTTC
D gene: NA; clone size: NA; J gene: TRBJ2-1; V gene: TRBV18; CDR3 protein: CASSQSGISYNEQFF; CDR3 DNA: TGTGCCAGCTCTCAATCAGGGATCTCCTACAATGAGCAGTTCTTC
D gene: NA; clone size: NA; J gene: TRBJ2-2; V gene: TRBV11-2; CDR3 protein: CASSSELRPGELFF; CDR3 DNA: TGTGCCAGCAGCTCGGAGTTGAGGCCCGGGGAGCTGTTTTTT
D gene: TRBD1; clone size: NA; J gene: TRBJ2-7; V gene: TRBV6-5; CDR3 protein: CASSSPGTAYEQYF; CDR3 DNA: TGTGCCAGCAGTTCCCCCGGGACAGCCTACGAGCAGTACTTC
D gene: NA; clone size: once; J gene: TRBJ1-3; V gene: TRBV10-1; CDR3 protein: CASSGHLSGNTIYF; CDR3 DNA: TGCGCCAGCAGCGGACATCTCTCTGGAAACACCATATATTTT
D gene: NA; clone size: NA; J gene: TRBJ1-1; V gene: TRBV10-3; CDR3 protein: CAITPVMNTEAFF; CDR3 DNA: TGTGCCATCACTCCGGTCATGAACACTGAAGCTTTCTTT